This is a list of T cell receptor beta chains from one sample in a study of cytomegalovirus exposure and HLA in healthy donors. Sequenced by immunoSEQ multiplex PCR; TCRdb stores in-frame clones only, minus some. The sample lists some 180,000 clones, about four fifths occurring once. The sequenced sample was PBMCs. These receptors all stem from a female donor in good health and CMV-seronegative. CDR3s include the opening cysteine and the closing phenylalanine or tryptophan. The D gene is left open where the match is weak. Some rows mark clone size as missing; the rest say once, few, many or name a class of expanded clone.

CDR3 length,D gene,V gene,J gene,clone size,CDR3 protein,CDR3 DNA
14,TRBD1,TRBV6-1,TRBJ2-3,few,CASSEQGAGDTQYF,TGTGCCAGCAGTGAACAGGGGGCAGGAGATACGCAGTATTTT
15,TRBD1,TRBV2,TRBJ2-7,-,CASSEVRAGGYEQYF,TGTGCCAGCAGTGAGGTTAGGGCAGGGGGCTACGAGCAGTACTTC
13,-,TRBV28,TRBJ1-1,-,CASIPGVGTEAFF,TGTGCCAGCATCCCAGGGGTAGGCACTGAAGCTTTCTTT
14,-,TRBV13,TRBJ2-5,-,CASSLGAPGETQYF,TGTGCCAGCAGCTTAGGGGCCCCAGGAGAGACCCAGTACTTC
15,TRBD1,TRBV7-2,TRBJ1-4,few,CASSLSIQGDEKLFF,TGTGCCAGCAGCTTAAGCATCCAGGGGGATGAAAAACTGTTTTTT
14,-,TRBV28,TRBJ1-4,-,CASSGAGVEEKLFF,TGTGCCAGCAGTGGGGCCGGCGTGGAGGAAAAACTGTTTTTT
15,TRBD2,TRBV27,TRBJ2-3,-,CASRLSGGGTDTQYF,TGTGCCAGCAGATTAAGCGGGGGGGGCACAGATACGCAGTATTTT
18,TRBD2,TRBV28,TRBJ2-2,-,CASSLGASGSYRTGELFF,TGTGCCAGCAGTTTAGGAGCTAGCGGGAGCTATAGGACCGGGGAGCTGTTTTTT
13,-,TRBV6-6,TRBJ2-2,-,CASTIRGFGELFF,TGTGCCAGCACTATAAGGGGGTTCGGGGAGCTGTTTTTT
24,TRBD2,TRBV19,TRBJ2-7,few,CASKFRSDPLPSGRSRLSSYEQYF,TGTGCCAGTAAATTCCGATCCGATCCTTTACCTAGCGGGAGGTCCCGCCTGAGCTCCTACGAGCAGTACTTC
14,TRBD1,TRBV6-5,TRBJ1-5,few,CASSEGDSHQPQHF,TGTGCCAGCAGTGAGGGGGACAGTCATCAGCCCCAGCATTTT
13,-,TRBV7-9,TRBJ2-7,few,CASRHPGSDEQYF,TGTGCCAGCAGACACCCGGGGTCCGACGAGCAGTACTTC
17,TRBD2,TRBV10-1,TRBJ2-1,-,CASSLLAGVVSYNEQFF,TGCGCCAGCAGTCTACTAGCGGGAGTAGTCTCCTACAATGAGCAGTTCTTC
19,TRBD2,TRBV5-4,TRBJ2-1,-,CASSPRGTSGGGTYNEQFF,TGTGCCAGCAGCCCTCGGGGGACTAGCGGGGGGGGGACCTACAATGAGCAGTTCTTC
14,TRBD1,TRBV9,TRBJ2-2,-,CASSPQGAAGELFF,TGTGCCAGCAGCCCACAGGGGGCCGCCGGGGAGCTGTTTTTT
14,-,TRBV6-5,TRBJ2-7,-,CASSYREKYAEQYF,TGTGCCAGCAGTTATAGGGAGAAATACGCCGAGCAGTACTTC
17,-,TRBV11-2,TRBJ2-3,-,CASSPPQIGLLPDTQYF,TGTGCCAGCAGCCCACCCCAGATAGGACTCTTACCAGATACGCAGTATTTT
12,-,TRBV28,TRBJ2-7,few,CASSFSSYEQYF,TGTGCCAGCAGTTTCAGCTCCTACGAGCAGTACTTC
11,-,TRBV6-5,TRBJ1-1,-,CASSRNTEAFF,TGTGCCAGCAGCCGTAACACTGAAGCTTTCTTT
15,TRBD1,TRBV30,TRBJ2-1,-,CAWTSRDRVNNEQFF,TGTGCCTGGACAAGCCGGGACAGGGTGAACAATGAGCAGTTCTTC
15,-,TRBV2,TRBJ1-1,-,CASSEIGRANTEAFF,TGTGCCAGCAGTGAAATCGGCAGGGCGAACACTGAAGCTTTCTTT
12,-,TRBV11-3,TRBJ2-3,-,CASSFSTDTQYF,TGTGCCAGCAGCTTTTCGACAGATACGCAGTATTTT
14,TRBD1,TRBV5-1,TRBJ1-2,-,CASSLGGQGIGYTF,TGCGCCAGCAGCTTGGGGGGACAGGGAATCGGCTACACCTTC
13,-,TRBV6-6,TRBJ2-7,-,CASSSGGFGEQYF,TGTGCCAGCAGTTCCGGAGGGTTCGGCGAGCAGTACTTC
19,TRBD1,TRBV6-1,TRBJ2-3,few,CASSDGGTGHTYFTDTQYF,TGTGCCAGCAGTGACGGTGGGACAGGGCACACCTACTTCACAGATACGCAGTATTTT
15,TRBD2,TRBV6-5,TRBJ2-1,-,CASSTTSGRTYEQFF,TGTGCCAGCAGTACAACTAGCGGGAGGACCTATGAGCAGTTCTTC
18,TRBD1,TRBV7-9,TRBJ2-6,-,CSSSLNRGITLGTNVLTF,TGTTCCAGCAGCTTGAACAGGGGAATTACTCTGGGGACCAACGTCCTGACTTTC
13,-,TRBV19,TRBJ2-5,few,CASSKGNRETQYF,TGTGCCAGTAGTAAAGGTAACAGGGAGACCCAGTACTTC
14,-,TRBV5-1,TRBJ2-7,-,CASSKETAAYEQYF,TGCGCCAGCAGCAAGGAAACGGCGGCATACGAGCAGTACTTC
13,-,TRBV13,TRBJ2-7,-,CASSLGRGREQYF,TGTGCCAGCAGCTTAGGAAGGGGTCGGGAGCAGTACTTC
15,TRBD1,TRBV5-1,TRBJ2-7,-,CASSATGVGLFEQYF,TGCGCCAGCAGCGCGACAGGGGTTGGACTTTTCGAGCAGTACTTC
15,TRBD1,TRBV18,TRBJ2-7,-,CASSPDRVRAYEQYF,TGTGCCAGCTCACCGGACAGGGTGAGGGCCTACGAGCAGTACTTC
14,-,TRBV16,TRBJ1-1,-,CASSIRAGDTEAFF,TGTGCCAGCAGTATACGAGCGGGAGACACTGAAGCTTTCTTT
13,TRBD1,TRBV30,TRBJ1-6,-,CAWEGQSNSPLHF,TGTGCCTGGGAGGGACAGTCTAATTCACCCCTCCACTTT
13,-,TRBV2,TRBJ1-1,-,CASSASPGTEAFF,TGTGCCAGCAGTGCCTCCCCGGGCACTGAAGCTTTCTTT
14,-,TRBV19,TRBJ1-1,-,CASSTPRERGEAFF,TGTGCCAGTAGTACCCCTCGAGAGCGAGGTGAAGCTTTCTTT
15,TRBD1,TRBV7-6,TRBJ2-1,-,CASSFRTGLDNEQFF,TGTGCCAGCAGCTTCAGGACAGGGCTCGACAATGAGCAGTTCTTC